The 22 T cell receptor beta chains in this list originate from one sample, sequenced in a study of cytomegalovirus exposure and HLA in healthy donors. Primers: 60 Vbeta forward and 13 Jbeta reverse. TCRdb keeps only in-frame clones here, not all; method: immunoSEQ multiplex PCR. The data contain 110,000 to 150,000 clones, 75% to 90% of them singletons. Sample: PBMCs. The origin of the receptors is a female donor in good health and CMV-seronegative.

The V gene is TRBV7-3, the J gene TRBJ2-3; 12 bases are shared with TRBD2. With V trimmed by 2 bases and J by 4 bases, 4 bases remained unmatched. CDR1 is SGHTA and CDR2 is FQGTGA in the germline V gene. The CDR3 totals 16 residues. CDR3 nucleotide sequence: TGTGCCAGCAGCTTAGGGCTAGCGGGAGGGTCAGATACGCAGTATTTT. It encodes CASSLGLAGGSDTQYF. The entire variable domain, with the rest obtained from reference TRBV7-3 and TRBJ2-3, is as follows: GAGVSQTPSNKVTEKGKYVELRCDPISGHTALYWYRQSLGQGPEFLIYFQGTGAADDSGLPNDRFFAVRPEGSVSTLKIQRTERGDSAVYLCASSLGLAGGSDTQYFGPGTRLTVL.

This clone appeared a few times. The J gene is TRBJ2-1, the V gene TRBV6-5; the match to TRBD1 covers 10 bases. The CDR3 contains 14 residues. Per germline, CDR1 MNHEY and CDR2 SVGAGI. V lost 7 bases, J lost 6 bases, and 6 bases stayed unmatched. The DNA for the CDR3 is TGTGCCAGCACCCGGACAGGGGGAGGCAATGAGCAGTTCTTC. Translated, it gives CASTRTGGGNEQFF.

In nucleotides, the CDR3 is TGTGCCAGCAGCGTGGGGGGGACTGAAGCTTTCTTT. It codes for CASSVGGTEAFF. The chain uses TRBV9 and TRBJ1-1, with a weak D call TRBD1 (5 bases). V dropped 2 bases and J dropped 5 bases, with 7 bases sitting between them. The CDR3 consists of 12 residues. Germline CDR1 SGDLS, CDR2 YYNGEE.

CDR3 bases: TGCAGCGTTGAAAGGACAGCCGACCAAGAGACCCAGTACTTC. Its protein product is CSVERTADQETQYF. The genes are TRBV29-1 and TRBJ2-5; weak D call: TRBD1 (6 bases). CDR3 length: 14 amino acids. V lost 2 bases to trimming and J lost 0 bases, with 10 bases between them. CDR1 and CDR2 from the germline V gene are SQVTM and ANQGSEA.

The V and J genes are TRBV19 and TRBJ2-1; 8 bases map to TRBD2. V lost 5 bases and J lost 1; bases outside the gene matches: 4. CDR3 length equals 15 residues. In germline, CDR1 is LNHDA, CDR2 SQIVND (reference sequence). CDR3 sequence reads: CASSPAGGSYNEQFF. The CDR3 DNA is TGTGCCAGTAGTCCGGCGGGAGGTTCCTACAATGAGCAGTTCTTC.

The CDR3 DNA follows: TGTGCCAGCAGTTACTCTCTATCAGGGAACACTGAAGCTTTCTTT. This codes for CASSYSLSGNTEAFF. The V and J genes are TRBV6-5 and TRBJ1-1; D call uncertain. Deletions cut 0 bases from V and 1 base from J, with 9 bases between. The CDR3 length is 15 residues. The V gene's germline CDR1 is MNHEY and CDR2 SVGAGI.

The V call is TRBV15, the J call TRBJ2-3, with 11 bases that match TRBD1. The germline CDR1 and CDR2 sequences are LNHNV and YYDKDF (reference sequence). The CDR3 consists of 16 residues. With V trimmed by 5 bases and J by 3 bases, 7 bases remained unmatched. CDR3 DNA sequence: TGTGCCACCAGCCCACGGACAGGGGGCATGACAGATACGCAGTATTTT. This sequence encodes CATSPRTGGMTDTQYF.

The gene calls are TRBV7-6 and TRBJ1-1; tentative D call: TRBD1 (5 bases). Germline CDR1 and CDR2: SGHVS and FNYEAQ. Deletions cut 1 base from V and 4 bases from J, with 13 bases between. The CDR3 is 15 residues long. CDR3 coding DNA: TGTGCCAGCAGCTTAGGCGACAGCCTGAGCACTGAAGCTTTCTTT. This gives the protein CASSLGDSLSTEAFF.

The rearrangement links TRBV27 to TRBJ2-7; maybe TRBD1 (5 bases). Trimming pared 0 bases from V and 6 bases from J, leaving 15 bases between. This CDR3 comprises 15 residues. The germline gives CDR1 MNHEY, CDR2 SMNVEV (reference sequence). The CDR3 region has the DNA TGTGCCAGCAGTTTATCAGAAGGGGCTGTGGGCGAGCAGTACTTC. Translation gives CASSLSEGAVGEQYF.

The chain combines TRBV7-9 with TRBJ2-5, with 8 bases fitting TRBD2. CDR1 SEHNR and CDR2 FQNEAQ come from the germline V gene (reference sequence). The CDR3 totals 14 residues. V lost 5 bases to trimming and J lost 4 bases; unmatched junction nucleotides: 6. The CDR3 nucleotides are TGTGCCAGCAGCCGTCGGGAGGGCGTAGAGACCCAGTACTTC. Its translation: CASSRREGVETQYF.

In this sample, this clone turned up a few times. The genes are TRBV28 and TRBJ2-7; D uncertain. The germline V gene has CDR1 MDHEN and CDR2 SYDVKM. The ends were cut back, 5 bases at V and 0 bases at J, with 5 bases in the middle. There are 12 residues in the CDR3. CDR3 residues: CASSPSSYEQYF. For the CDR3, the DNA is TGTGCCAGCAGTCCCAGCTCCTACGAGCAGTACTTC.

This chain uses TRBV7-3 with TRBJ2-3; D uncertain. Germline V CDR1 and CDR2: SGHTA, FQGTGA. The CDR3 covers 15 residues. V was pared by 5 bases and J by 2 bases, with 14 bases between. The CDR3 here is CASSPYSSDTDTQYF. The CDR3 DNA sequence: TGTGCCAGCAGCCCCTACTCGAGTGACACAGATACGCAGTATTTT.

A word on this clone: The same CDR3 also results from other DNA sequences found in this sample. The genes are TRBV5-1 and TRBJ2-1; D might be TRBD2 (6 bases). From germline, CDR1 is SGHRS and CDR2 YFSETQ. Deletions cut 0 bases from V and 0 bases from J, with 7 bases between. The CDR3 contains 15 residues. The chain's CDR3 is CASSLAGSSYNEQFF. The CDR3 DNA sequence: TGCGCCAGCAGCTTGGCCGGGAGCTCCTACAATGAGCAGTTCTTC.

This clone was detected a few times. V and J are TRBV19 and TRBJ1-4; TRBD1 aligns across 9 bases. Trimming at V came to 3 bases and at J to 6 bases, leaving 5 bases not matched to a gene. Per the germline V gene, CDR1 is LNHDA and CDR2 is SQIVND (reference sequence). The CDR3 has 15 amino acids. In DNA form, the CDR3 reads TGTGCCAGTAGTATTGGACAGGGGTTGGATGAAAAACTGTTTTTT. Its translation is CASSIGQGLDEKLFF.

The chain joins TRBV2 to TRBJ1-4; D is possibly TRBD1 (5 bases). Trimming removed 1 base from V and 4 bases from J, with 7 bases in between. The CDR3 totals 14 residues. In germline, CDR1 is SNHLY, CDR2 FYNNEI. The CDR3 DNA sequence: TGTGCCAGCAGTGAAGATAGGGGTAATGAAAAACTGTTTTTT. Translated, it gives CASSEDRGNEKLFF.

This chain joins TRBV30 and TRBJ2-3; 9 bases align to TRBD2. With V trimmed by 3 bases and J by 3 bases, 7 bases remained unmatched. Germline loops: CDR1 GTSNPN, CDR2 SVGIG (reference sequence). This CDR3 has 15 amino acids. The CDR3, as DNA: TGTGCCTGGAGGGGGGTAGCGGGAGCGACAGATACGCAGTATTTT. Amino acids: CAWRGVAGATDTQYF.

This clone showed up just a few times. The V gene is TRBV10-3, the J gene TRBJ2-2; D is possibly TRBD1 (5 bases). The CDR3 sequence is 14 residues long. The germline V gene encodes CDR1 ENHRY and CDR2 SYGVKD. The ends were cut back, 7 bases at V and 4 bases at J, with 13 bases in the middle. CDR3 sequence: CAIMPGHGTGELFF. CDR3 DNA sequence: TGTGCCATCATGCCAGGGCACGGCACCGGGGAGCTGTTTTTT.

The table lists this clone with a count of one. The V and J genes are TRBV6-5 and TRBJ1-5; the match to TRBD1 covers 7 bases. Per germline, CDR1 MNHEY and CDR2 SVGAGI. The CDR3 length is 15 residues. The V gene end was trimmed by 0 bases and the J gene end by 5 bases; junction bases not matched to a gene: 4. CDR3 region: CASSYSQGTDQPQHF. For the CDR3, the DNA is TGTGCCAGCAGTTACTCACAGGGGACGGATCAGCCCCAGCATTTT.

This chain uses TRBV4-2 with TRBJ2-3; D is ambiguous. Germline lookup yields CDR1 LGHNA and CDR2 YNFKEQ. Trimming shortened V by 3 bases and J by 0 bases, and 7 bases separated the two germline ends. The CDR3 is 14 residues long. CDR3 loop: CASSQAVSTDTQYF. The CDR3 coding sequence is TGTGCCAGCAGCCAGGCTGTGAGCACAGATACGCAGTATTTT.

CDR3 DNA sequence: TGTGCCAGCAGTGAAGTGGTTGTCGGGAAGACAGGGGCAGTTTCCTACGAGCAGTACTTC. Residues: CASSEVVVGKTGAVSYEQYF. This chain links TRBV2 with TRBJ2-7; 8 positions agree with TRBD1. CDR1 and CDR2 from the germline V gene are SNHLY and FYNNEI. CDR3 size: 20 residues. V shed 1 base and J 1 base; nucleotides not matched to a gene: 18.

The chain combines TRBV11-2 with TRBJ2-5; 11 bases match TRBD2. This CDR3 region has 16 residues. CDR1 and CDR2 (germline): SGHAT, FQNNGV. V shed 5 bases, J shed 4 bases, and the junction held 9 bases outside the gene matches. CDR3 loop: CASSPTSGSRGETQYF. The CDR3 bases are TGTGCCAGCAGCCCCACTAGCGGGAGTAGGGGAGAGACCCAGTACTTC.

V and J are TRBV27 and TRBJ2-1; 7 bases map to TRBD1. CDR3 size: 15 residues. Trimming removed 6 bases from V and 4 bases from J; junction bases left unmatched: 9. Germline lookup yields CDR1 MNHEY and CDR2 SMNVEV (reference sequence). The CDR3 here is CASSLTGQEYNEQFF. The DNA for the CDR3 is TGTGCCAGCAGCCTTACCGGACAGGAGTACAATGAGCAGTTCTTC.